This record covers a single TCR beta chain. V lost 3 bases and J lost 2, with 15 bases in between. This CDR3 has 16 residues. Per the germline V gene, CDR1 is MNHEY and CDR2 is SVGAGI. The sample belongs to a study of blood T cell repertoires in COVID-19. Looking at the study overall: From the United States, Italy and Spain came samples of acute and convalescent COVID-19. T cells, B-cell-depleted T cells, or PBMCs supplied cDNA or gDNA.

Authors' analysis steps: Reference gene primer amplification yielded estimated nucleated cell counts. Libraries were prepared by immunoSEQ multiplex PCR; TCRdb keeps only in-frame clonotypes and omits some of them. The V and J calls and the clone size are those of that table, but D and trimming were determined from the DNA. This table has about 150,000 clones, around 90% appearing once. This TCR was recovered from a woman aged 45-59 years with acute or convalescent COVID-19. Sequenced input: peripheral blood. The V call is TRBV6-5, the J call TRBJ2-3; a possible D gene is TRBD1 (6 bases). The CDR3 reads CASSYYDRPPTDTQYF. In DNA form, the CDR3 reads TGTGCCAGCAGTTATTACGACAGGCCCCCCACAGATACGCAGTATTTT.